The 32 T cell receptor beta chains presented below share a single source sample, sequenced in a study of metastatic and nonmetastatic thyroid tumors. TCRdb re-clonotyped the PCR reads via MiXCR. The profile shows 7,500 to 8,500 clones, more than 20% of them singletons. Ahead of thyroid surgery, no patient had received treatment of any kind. The sequenced sample was tumor tissue. All receptors come from a female donor with papillary thyroid cancer or a benign thyroid nodule (not recorded which). Some clones in this sample may be carry-over from other donors' samples.

This clone was found a few times. The chain couples TRBV6-1 to TRBJ2-7; TRBD2 agrees at 7 bases. After removal of 6 bases from V and 6 bases from J, the junction contained 11 bases not matched to a gene. The CDR3 is made up of 14 amino acids. Germline V gene sequence: CDR1 MNHNS, CDR2 SASEGT. CDR3 protein: CASSPDSGITEQYF. The DNA for the CDR3 is TGTGCCAGCAGCCCCGACAGCGGGATAACCGAGCAGTACTTC.

In regard to this clone: This could be a read error, since a much larger clone is one nucleotide away. The chain carries TRBV7-9 and TRBJ2-5; perhaps D is TRBD1 or TRBD2 (6 bases each). Germline V gene data show CDR1 as SEHNR and CDR2 as FQNEAQ (reference sequence). This CDR3 contains 15 residues. The CDR3 protein is CVSSLGGLPGETQYF. In nucleotides, the CDR3 is TGTGTCAGCAGCTTAGGGGGGTTACCTGGAGAGACCCAGTACTTC. Variable domain in full (rest from reference TRBV7-9 and TRBJ2-5): DTGVSQNPRHKITKRGQNVTFRCDPISEHNRLYWYRQTLGQGPEFLTYFQNEAQLEKSRLLSDRFSAERPKGSFSTLEIQRTEQGDSAMYLCVSSLGGLPGETQYFGPGTRLLVL.

This clone occurred many times. The V and J genes are TRBV5-1 and TRBJ2-1; 12 nucleotides line up with TRBD2. There are 20 residues in the CDR3. V shed 2 bases, J shed 0 bases, and the junction held 12 bases outside the gene matches. The germline CDR1 and CDR2 sequences are SGHRS and YFSETQ. As DNA, the CDR3 is TGCGCCAGCAGCTTATCCCCCCCTACTAGCGGGGGGAGCTCCTACAATGAGCAGTTCTTC. Amino acid sequence: CASSLSPPTSGGSSYNEQFF.

This clone was recorded a few times. The rearrangement uses TRBV6-1 and TRBJ2-7; D is unresolved. This CDR3 has 11 residues. From germline, CDR1 is MNHNS and CDR2 SASEGT. V lost 8 bases and J 4 bases, leaving 9 bases between the germline ends. Here the CDR3 reads CASCTAYEQYF. In DNA form, the CDR3 reads TGTGCCAGCTGTACAGCTTACGAGCAGTACTTC.

Remarks on this clone: Relative to the germline gene, one junction end is altered; a read error may explain this. The chain employs TRBV7-9 and TRBJ2-7; 9 bases map to TRBD1. The CDR3 length is 14 residues. Germline-derived CDR1 and CDR2 are SEHNR and FQNEAQ (reference sequence). CDR3 sequence: CASGQSGTGYGQYF. The CDR3 DNA reads as TGTGCCAGCGGCCAATCCGGGACAGGGTACGGGCAGTACTTC. Drawing the rest from reference TRBV7-9 and TRBJ2-7, the complete variable domain is DTGVSQNPRHKITKRGQNVTFRCDPISEHNRLYWYRQTLGQGPEFLTYFQNEAQLEKSRLLSDRFSAERPKGSFSTLEIQRTEQGDSAMYLCASGQSGTGYGQYFGPGTRLTVT.

This clone has ten or more counts. The chain employs TRBV18 and TRBJ1-5; D unresolved. The CDR3 consists of 16 residues. The V gene's germline CDR1 is KGHSH and CDR2 LQKENI. Trimming removed 4 bases at V and 6 bases at J, with 19 bases between. CDR3 protein: CASSRSGVMDSQPQHF. The DNA for the CDR3 is TGTGCCAGCTCACGTTCCGGGGTTATGGACTCTCAGCCCCAGCATTTT.

This clone was found a few times. The rearrangement uses TRBV2 and TRBJ2-2; D might be TRBD1 (7 bases). V lost 4 bases and J 5 bases, leaving 11 bases between the germline ends. The length of the CDR3 is 14 residues. Germline CDR1 SNHLY, CDR2 FYNNEI. The CDR3 region has the DNA TGTGCCAGCAGTGCAGGGGGGACGACCGGGGAGCTGTTTTTT. It specifies CASSAGGTTGELFF.

This clone is categorized as medium-sized (0.01 to 0.1%). The chain links TRBV5-1 to TRBJ2-1, with D maybe TRBD2 (6 bases). The V gene lost 5 bases and the J gene lost 1 base, with 13 bases spanning the gap. This CDR3 has 15 amino acids. Germline V gene lookup returns CDR1 SGHRS and CDR2 YFSETQ. The CDR3 DNA sequence: TGCGCCAGCAGACCCTTAGCGGAATCCTACAATGAGCAGTTCTTC. Its translation: CASRPLAESYNEQFF.

This chain connects TRBV20-1 to TRBJ2-2; the D call may be TRBD1 or TRBD2 (5 bases each). The CDR3 is made up of 15 amino acids. The V end lost 3 bases, the J end lost 5 bases, and 16 bases lay between the germline ends. Germline CDR1 reads DFQATT; CDR2 reads SNEGSKA (reference sequence). CDR3 bases: TGCAGTGCTAGGCTATCCGTCGGGGCGACCGGGGAGCTGTTTTTT. Translated, it gives CSARLSVGATGELFF.

This sequence joins TRBV9 and TRBJ2-5, with 12 nucleotides matching TRBD2. The end of the DNA is better explained by TRBJ2-1, so the J call may be wrong. From germline, CDR1 is SGDLS and CDR2 YYNGEE. CDR3 length: 16 residues. This CDR3 is CASSSRTSGARNEQFF. In DNA form, the CDR3 reads TGTGCCAGCAGCTCACGGACTAGCGGGGCGCGGAATGAGCAGTTCTTC.

This clone has a handful of counts. The J gene is TRBJ2-1, the V gene TRBV9; TRBD2 might be the D (6 bases). V was trimmed by 4 bases and J by 1 base, leaving 12 bases between them. The germline gives CDR1 SGDLS, CDR2 YYNGEE. The CDR3 is 15 residues long. The CDR3 loop reads CASSYSGVSYNEQFF. The CDR3 DNA is TGTGCCAGCAGCTACTCGGGAGTTTCCTACAATGAGCAGTTCTTC.

The sample holds a few counts of this clone. The rearrangement uses TRBV6-2 or TRBV6-3 and TRBJ2-2; 10 bases agree with TRBD1. The ends lost 4 bases at V and 12 bases at J; junction bases unmatched: 5. The germline CDR1 and CDR2 sequences are MNHEY and SVGEGT. This CDR3 has 13 residues. CDR3 protein: CASSSGTGVKLFF. The CDR3 nucleotides are TGTGCCAGCAGTTCCGGGACAGGGGTTAAGCTGTTTTTT.

The table lists this clone with many counts. The chain is built from TRBV24-1 and TRBJ2-3; D is unresolved. Trimming removed 4 bases at V and 2 bases at J, with 9 bases between. CDR3 length: 14 residues. Looked up from germline, CDR1 is KGHDR and CDR2 is SFDVKD. CDR3 loop: CATSDHQTTDTQYF. Written as DNA, the CDR3 is TGTGCCACCAGTGACCACCAGACCACAGATACGCAGTATTTT.

This clone was seen a handful of times. This chain uses TRBV6-5 with TRBJ1-4; D may be TRBD1 (6 bases). The CDR3 totals 15 residues. In germline, CDR1 is MNHEY, CDR2 SVGAGI. The germline V and J ends were trimmed by 2 bases and 8 bases, with 15 bases remaining between them. This CDR3 reads CASSYPRGKNEKLFF. CDR3 DNA: TGTGCCAGCAGTTACCCCAGGGGCAAAAACGAAAAACTGTTTTTT.

The J gene is TRBJ2-7, the V gene TRBV6-2 or TRBV6-3, with D unresolved. V lost 2 bases to trimming and J lost 12 bases, with 17 bases between them. This CDR3 is 13 amino acids long. Germline CDR1 MNHEY, CDR2 SVGEGT. CDR3 in DNA: TGTGCCAGCAGTTACAGCTTGGCCCCCGGTCCGTACTTC. Its translation: CASSYSLAPGPYF.

The chain has TRBV4-1 and TRBJ1-2; the D gene is possibly TRBD1 (6 bases). V lost 0 bases to trimming and J lost 6 bases, with 14 bases between them. Germline loops: CDR1 MGHRA, CDR2 YSYEKL. The CDR3 sequence is 15 residues long. CDR3 residues: CASSQEGGLVNGYTF. For the CDR3, the DNA is TGCGCCAGCAGCCAAGAAGGGGGGTTGGTAAATGGCTACACCTTC.

This clone was observed a few times. This chain uses TRBV6-1 with TRBJ1-1; 8 bases align to TRBD1. Germline trimming cut 6 bases from V and 5 bases from J; bases unmatched to any gene: 11. CDR1 MNHNS and CDR2 SASEGT come from the germline V gene. This CDR3 has 15 amino acids. The CDR3: CASRRTGQGRTEAFF. CDR3 in DNA: TGTGCCAGCAGACGCACAGGACAGGGACGGACTGAAGCTTTCTTT.

This clone is a singleton in its sample. CDR3 sequence reads: CSAGPPGTDYGYTF. CDR3 sequence (DNA): TGCAGTGCTGGCCCTCCCGGGACGGACTATGGCTACACCTTC. This chain joins TRBV20-1 and TRBJ1-2, with a possible D match to TRBD1 (5 bases). The V end lost 5 bases, the J end lost 3 bases, and 16 bases lay between the germline ends. The CDR3 is 14 amino acids. Germline V gene lookup returns CDR1 DFQATT and CDR2 SNEGSKA (reference sequence).

This clone was seen only a few times. The rearrangement links TRBV7-6 to TRBJ2-7; D is unresolved. The germline gives CDR1 SGHVS, CDR2 FNYEAQ. CDR3 length: 14 amino acids. Trimming took 5 bases from V and 3 from J, leaving 14 bases between them. This CDR3 reads CASSVGQGNYEQYF. The CDR3, as DNA: TGTGCCAGCAGCGTTGGCCAAGGAAACTACGAGCAGTACTTC.

CDR3 nucleotides: TGTGCCAGCAGTACAGGACAGCCGTACCAAGAGACCCAGTACTTC. Translation: CASSTGQPYQETQYF. The gene calls are TRBV7-9 and TRBJ2-5; perhaps TRBD1 as D (6 bases). CDR3 size: 15 residues. From germline, CDR1 is SEHNR and CDR2 FQNEAQ (reference sequence). V dropped 6 bases and J dropped 0 bases, with 14 bases sitting between them.

This clone was counted between two and nine times. The chain joins TRBV6-1 to TRBJ1-5, with no clear D. The germline CDR1 and CDR2 sequences are MNHNS and SASEGT. The V gene lost 4 bases and the J gene lost 0 bases, with 7 bases spanning the gap. The CDR3 contains 14 residues. The CDR3 sequence: CASSGIYSNQPQHF. Here the CDR3 DNA reads TGTGCCAGCAGTGGGATCTATAGCAATCAGCCCCAGCATTTT.

This clone occurred a few times. The J gene is TRBJ2-2, the V gene TRBV28, with unresolved D. Between the trimmed V and J ends, which lost 5 bases and 7 bases, there was a span of 8 bases. This CDR3 comprises 12 residues. Germline V gene data show CDR1 as MDHEN and CDR2 as SYDVKM. Here the CDR3 reads CASSRLVGELFF. DNA of the CDR3: TGTGCCAGCAGTCGGTTAGTCGGGGAGCTGTTTTTT.

This clone was found many times. V is TRBV30 and J is TRBJ2-2; D ambiguous. There are 14 residues in the CDR3. Germline V CDR1 and CDR2: GTSNPN, SVGIG (reference sequence). The V and J ends lost 1 base and 4 bases respectively, with 10 bases between them. CDR3 in amino acids: CAWSAGPSTGELFF. CDR3 sequence (DNA): TGTGCCTGGAGTGCCGGCCCCAGCACCGGGGAGCTGTTTTTT. Full variable domain (missing parts from reference TRBV30 and TRBJ2-2): SQTIHQWPATLVQPVGSPLSLECTVEGTSNPNLYWYRQAAGRGLQLLFYSVGIGQISSEVPQNLSASRPQDRQFILSSKKLLLSDSGFYLCAWSAGPSTGELFFGEGSRLTVL.

There are a few counts of this clone. The rearrangement links TRBV10-1 to TRBJ2-2, with 10 nucleotides matching TRBD2. The V segment lost 8 bases and the J segment 4 bases; nucleotides outside the gene matches: 10. Germline V CDR1 and CDR2: WNHNN, SYGVQD (reference sequence). The CDR3 is 16 residues long. Here the CDR3 DNA reads TGCGCCAGCCCCCGGGGGGGACTAGCGATCACCGGGGAGCTGTTTTTT. Translated, it gives CASPRGGLAITGELFF.

The chain has TRBV28 and TRBJ1-5; weak D call: TRBD1 (6 bases). CDR1 MDHEN and CDR2 SYDVKM come from the germline V gene. V lost 6 bases to trimming and J lost 6 bases, with 12 bases between them. The CDR3 length is 13 residues. The CDR3 nucleotides are TGTGCCAGCAGGTCTCAGGGGAGTCAGCCCCAGCATTTT. Protein sequence: CASRSQGSQPQHF.

Sample share makes this clone large. The chain uses TRBV6-1 and TRBJ2-7, with D perhaps TRBD1 (6 bases). Germline V gene lookup returns CDR1 MNHNS and CDR2 SASEGT. V lost 6 bases and J 4 bases, leaving 19 bases between the germline ends. The CDR3 spans 15 residues. CDR3 sequence: CASRPRLGAGYEQYF. The CDR3 DNA follows: TGTGCCAGCAGACCGAGACTGGGGGCAGGGTACGAGCAGTACTTC.

Here the CDR3 reads CSARGWGQGTNTGELFF. The DNA of the CDR3 is TGCAGTGCTAGGGGGTGGGGACAGGGGACCAACACCGGGGAGCTGTTTTTT. The rearrangement joins TRBV20-1 to TRBJ2-2, with 10 bases fitting TRBD1. This CDR3 contains 17 residues. Germline V gene sequence: CDR1 DFQATT, CDR2 SNEGSKA (reference sequence). The junction had 9 bases not matched to a gene; V was cut back by 3 bases and J by 2 bases.

By sample fraction, this clone is medium-sized. The chain has TRBV19 and TRBJ1-6; 9 positions agree with TRBD1. Germline CDR1 is LNHDA and CDR2 is SQIVND (reference sequence). The CDR3 spans 15 residues. The junction had 10 bases not matched to a gene; V was cut back by 10 bases and J by 6 bases. DNA for the CDR3: TGTGCCACCAAACAGGGGGCGCAACTTAATTCACCCCTCCACTTT. Encoded protein: CATKQGAQLNSPLHF.

V and J are TRBV12-3 or TRBV12-4 and TRBJ1-3, with D hard to call. V was clipped by 6 bases and J by 0 bases, with 9 bases between them. The CDR3 spans 14 residues. As DNA, the CDR3 is TGTGCCAGCAGGGGGTACATCTCTGGAAACACCATATATTTT. The encoded protein is CASRGYISGNTIYF.

This clone was observed a few times. The chain uses TRBV19 and TRBJ1-5; tentatively, D is TRBD1 (6 bases). Between the trimmed V and J ends, which lost 4 bases and 6 bases, there was a span of 10 bases. From germline, CDR1 is LNHDA and CDR2 SQIVND (reference sequence). The CDR3 loop spans 13 amino acids. DNA for the CDR3: TGTGCCAGTAGTAACAGGGAGAGTCAGCCCCAGCATTTT. Protein sequence: CASSNRESQPQHF.

This clone has a count of ten or more. The chain employs TRBV4-1 and TRBJ2-7, with D hard to call. The CDR3 consists of 14 residues. The V end was cut by 1 base, the J end by 2 bases, with 9 bases between. In germline, CDR1 is MGHRA, CDR2 YSYEKL. CDR3 nucleotides: TGCGCCAGCAGCCAAGTCTCTACAGCCTACGAGCAGTACTTC. This encodes CASSQVSTAYEQYF.

The V and J genes are TRBV19 and TRBJ2-7; 9 bases are a match to TRBD1. The length of the CDR3 is 14 residues. The germline gives CDR1 LNHDA, CDR2 SQIVND (reference sequence). The ends lost 7 bases at V and 1 base at J; junction bases unmatched: 5. Here the CDR3 reads CASKAGTGSYEQYF. The CDR3 DNA reads as TGTGCCAGTAAGGCCGGGACAGGGTCCTACGAGCAGTACTTC.